The T cell receptor (beta chain) under discussion was sequenced for a study of blood T cell repertoires in COVID-19. At the level of the study: Sources were T cells, B-cell-depleted T cells, or PBMCs; the material itself was cDNA or gDNA.

In the original processing: Amplification of reference gene primers provided the estimated nucleated cell counts. Libraries were prepared by immunoSEQ multiplex PCR; TCRdb keeps only in-frame clonotypes and omits some of them. For V, J and clone size, that table is used; D and trimming come from the DNA. Here the sample spans approximately 300,000 clones, 88% being singletons. Germline loops: CDR1 LGHNA, CDR2 YSLEER. The CDR3 is 15 amino acids. Trimming shortened V by 1 base and J by 4 bases, and 11 bases separated the two germline ends. Enrolled during active infection, Seattle patients were then followed longitudinally.

The chain carries TRBV4-3 and TRBJ2-1; D not certain. Sequencing used peripheral blood. This clonotype was sampled from a young woman with COVID-19, enrolled during active disease. Written as DNA, the CDR3 is TGCGCCAGCAGCCAAGGGAGCAGCCTTTACAATGAGCAGTTCTTC. Translation gives CASSQGSSLYNEQFF.